The source of this TCR beta chain is a study of blood T cell repertoires in COVID-19. About the research overall: Specimens from acute and convalescent COVID-19 originated in the United States, Italy and Spain.

Under the authors' procedure: Estimates of nucleated cell counts were drawn from the amplification of reference gene primers. Assay used: immunoSEQ multiplex PCR; TCRdb lists only in-frame clones, some missing. Clonal size and the V and J genes are those of that table, whereas D and trimming came from the DNA. The data contain about 84,000 clones, around 83% of them singletons. V shed 4 bases and J shed 2 bases, with 16 bases lying between them. Germline CDR1 and CDR2: SGHDT and YYEEEE. This CDR3 region has 15 residues. The V and J genes are TRBV5-6 and TRBJ2-7; the D gene is possibly TRBD1 (6 bases). The sequencing sample was made of peripheral blood. This TCR derives from a man older than 75 with active or convalescent COVID-19. This chain's CDR3 is CASSPGHRRTYEQYF. The CDR3 DNA follows: TGTGCCAGCAGCCCGGGACACAGAAGAACCTACGAGCAGTACTTC. The complete variable domain, with remaining parts taken from reference TRBV5-6 and TRBJ2-7, reads DAGVTQSPTHLIKTRGQQVTLRCSPKSGHDTVSWYQQALGQGPQFIFQYYEEEERQRGNFPDRFSGHQFPNYSSELNVNALLLGDSALYLCASSPGHRRTYEQYFGPGTRLTVT.